The 22 T cell receptor beta chains below were found in one sample sequenced in a study of shared clonotypes between healthy human individuals. Using immunoSEQ multiplex PCR, the repertoire was profiled, and TCRdb retains in-frame clones only, with some absent. The sample carries 450,000 to 650,000 clones, around three quarters recorded once. Specimen: PBMCs. The receptors come from a woman between 40 and 50 years old in good health. Some clones in this sample may be carry-over from other donors' samples.

The chain combines TRBV6-5 with TRBJ2-1, with a possible D match to TRBD2 (5 bases). CDR1 and CDR2 (germline): MNHEY, SVGAGI. Trimming took 5 bases from V and 4 from J, leaving 12 bases between them. This CDR3 region has 14 residues. The CDR3 is CASSRGSSYNEQFF. The DNA for the CDR3 is TGTGCCAGCAGTCGCGGGTCGTCGTACAATGAGCAGTTCTTC.

The chain links TRBV2 to TRBJ2-1; 10 bases are a match to TRBD2. V lost 5 bases, J lost 2 bases, and 3 bases stayed unmatched. The germline V gene encodes CDR1 SNHLY and CDR2 FYNNEI. This CDR3 is 15 amino acids long. The CDR3 nucleotides are TGTGCCAGCAGTCGGACTAGCGGTACCTACAATGAGCAGTTCTTC. It is translated as CASSRTSGTYNEQFF.

As to this clone: Since a much larger clone is just one base distant, this may be a read error. The V gene is TRBV11-3, the J gene TRBJ2-1, with 14 bases aligning to TRBD2. From germline, CDR1 is SGHNT and CDR2 YENEEA. The CDR3 contains 14 residues. J gave up 7 bases and V 5 bases, and 1 base lay outside the gene matches. Written as DNA, the CDR3 is TGTGCCAGCAGCGGACTAGCGGGAGGTAATGAGCAGTTCTTC. Amino acid sequence: CASSGLAGGNEQFF.

V is TRBV7-2 and J is TRBJ2-2; TRBD2 is a possible D gene (5 bases). The germline V gene has CDR1 SGHTA and CDR2 FQGNSA. The CDR3 sequence is 16 residues long. The ends were cut back, 2 bases at V and 1 base at J, with 11 bases in the middle. CDR3 loop: CASSLSRTQNTGELFF. CDR3 nucleotide sequence: TGTGCCAGCAGCTTATCCCGGACTCAGAACACCGGGGAGCTGTTTTTT. Together with reference TRBV7-2 and TRBJ2-2, the CDR3 gives the full variable domain: GAGVSQSPSNKVTEKGKDVELRCDPISGHTALYWYRQSLGQGLEFLIYFQGNSAPDKSGLPSDRFSAERTGGSVSTLTIQRTQQEDSAVYLCASSLSRTQNTGELFFGEGSRLTVL.

The chain has TRBV5-1 and TRBJ2-3; 11 bases agree with TRBD2. The CDR3 runs 17 residues. Germline V gives CDR1 SGHRS, CDR2 YFSETQ. V was pared by 2 bases and J by 1 base, with 6 bases of the junction left unmatched. Here the CDR3 reads CASSFFSGRAGTDTQYF. CDR3 DNA sequence: TGCGCCAGCAGCTTCTTTAGCGGGAGGGCTGGCACAGATACGCAGTATTTT.

V gene TRBV7-9 combines with J gene TRBJ2-1; 10 bases map to TRBD2. Germline V gene data show CDR1 as SEHNR and CDR2 as FQNEAQ (reference sequence). The V segment lost 6 bases and the J segment 5 bases; nucleotides outside the gene matches: 7. The CDR3 covers 15 residues. The CDR3 here is CASSSSGREDNEQFF. The CDR3 DNA reads as TGTGCCAGCAGTTCAAGCGGGAGGGAAGACAATGAGCAGTTCTTC.

J is TRBJ2-3 and V is TRBV5-4; 7 positions agree with TRBD2. There are 15 residues in the CDR3. With 0 bases clipped from V and 4 bases from J, the junction kept 5 bases outside the gene matches. The germline CDR1 and CDR2 sequences are SGHNT and YYREEE (reference sequence). CDR3 nucleotides: TGTGCCAGCAGCTTGGATACCCTAGCGGCAGATACGCAGTATTTT. Translated, it gives CASSLDTLAADTQYF.

The rearrangement joins TRBV28 to TRBJ1-5, with a tentative D call TRBD1 (5 bases). V was clipped by 7 bases and J by 8 bases, with 21 bases between them. The CDR3 has 15 residues. Germline CDR1 reads MDHEN; CDR2 reads SYDVKM. The CDR3, as DNA: TGTGCCAGCACCCGAGGGCTGGGGGTTGGGAAGCCCCAGCATTTT. Amino acid sequence: CASTRGLGVGKPQHF. The whole variable domain, remainder taken from reference TRBV28 and TRBJ1-5, is DVKVTQSSRYLVKRTGEKVFLECVQDMDHENMFWYRQDPGLGLRLIYFSYDVKMKEKGDIPEGYSVSREKKERFSLILESASTNQTSMYLCASTRGLGVGKPQHFGDGTRLSIL.

A single count supports this clone. The chain uses TRBV4-1 and TRBJ2-7, with 7 bases that match TRBD1. Germline V gene sequence: CDR1 MGHRA, CDR2 YSYEKL. The CDR3 length is 18 residues. The junction had 17 bases not matched to a gene; V was cut back by 4 bases and J by 2 bases. The CDR3: CASSRGWARQGVPYEQYF. Here the CDR3 DNA reads TGCGCCAGCAGCCGTGGGTGGGCGAGACAGGGTGTTCCCTACGAGCAGTACTTC.

This clone was counted once. The gene calls are TRBV5-1 and TRBJ2-7; D unclear. The germline V gene has CDR1 SGHRS and CDR2 YFSETQ. The CDR3 extends over 11 amino acids. The V end was cut by 0 bases, the J end by 7 bases, with 5 bases between. The CDR3 DNA reads as TGCGCCAGCAGCTTGGGGCCGGAGCAGTACTTC. As protein: CASSLGPEQYF.

This clone was seen only a few times. This chain links TRBV4-1 with TRBJ2-1; no clear D gene. V was pared by 0 bases and J by 5 bases, with 14 bases between. There are 16 residues in the CDR3. Germline CDR1 is MGHRA and CDR2 is YSYEKL. CDR3 sequence reads: CASSQDPAVTNNEQFF. CDR3 DNA: TGCGCCAGCAGCCAAGATCCGGCGGTTACCAACAATGAGCAGTTCTTC.

There are a few counts of this clone. A much larger clonotype is one base distant, so this may be a read error. Other DNA sequences of this sample code for an identical CDR3. V usage is TRBV6-5 and J usage is TRBJ2-2; 10 bases agree with TRBD2. After removal of 6 bases from V and 9 bases from J, the junction contained 7 bases not matched to a gene. The CDR3 contains 14 residues. Germline loops: CDR1 MNHEY, CDR2 SVGAGI. The CDR3 DNA reads as TGTGCCAGCAGCGATCTAGCGGGGGCGAGGGAGCTGTTTTTT. It encodes CASSDLAGARELFF.

The V call is TRBV7-9, the J call TRBJ1-2; TRBD1 matches 10 bases. In germline, CDR1 is SEHNR, CDR2 FQNEAQ (reference sequence). With 5 bases clipped from V and 3 bases from J, the junction kept 9 bases outside the gene matches. The CDR3 spans 16 residues. The CDR3, as DNA: TGTGCCAGCAGCCCCTTCCGGGACAGGGGAGACTATGGCTACACCTTC. Its translation: CASSPFRDRGDYGYTF.

Written as DNA, the CDR3 is TGTGCCAGCAGCAGACAGGGGGTCGGGGAGCTGTTTTTT. The encoded protein is CASSRQGVGELFF. The J gene is TRBJ2-2, the V gene TRBV27; TRBD1 aligns across 9 bases. J gave up 7 bases and V 6 bases, and 3 bases lay outside the gene matches. Germline CDR1 and CDR2: MNHEY and SMNVEV (reference sequence). The CDR3 sequence is 13 residues long.

The chain joins TRBV28 to TRBJ2-7; D is perhaps TRBD2 (6 bases). Germline CDR1 MDHEN, CDR2 SYDVKM. The CDR3 is 20 residues long. V lost 7 bases, J lost 4 bases, and 35 bases lay in between. The CDR3 DNA reads as TGTGCCAGCACTTCTTGGCAGGGTCGAATTATTGCGGGGTCGCTTTACGAGCAGTACTTC. As protein: CASTSWQGRIIAGSLYEQYF.

The chain carries TRBV29-1 and TRBJ2-3; D unresolved. The germline CDR1 and CDR2 sequences are SQVTM and ANQGSEA. This CDR3 is 13 amino acids long. V lost 8 bases, J lost 0 bases, and 12 bases lay in between. The CDR3 sequence is CSLGGVSTDTQYF. The CDR3 DNA reads TGCAGCCTGGGTGGAGTGAGCACAGATACGCAGTATTTT.

The J gene is TRBJ2-1, the V gene TRBV18; 7 nucleotides line up with TRBD2. With V trimmed by 0 bases and J by 1 base, 3 bases remained unmatched. CDR3 size: 16 residues. CDR1 is KGHSH, CDR2 LQKENI, per germline. The CDR3 bases are TGTGCCAGCTCACCACCCGGACTAGTTTCCTACAATGAGCAGTTCTTC. Amino acid sequence: CASSPPGLVSYNEQFF.

The chain combines TRBV5-1 with TRBJ2-2; D tentatively reads TRBD1 or TRBD2 (5 bases each). The germline CDR1 and CDR2 sequences are SGHRS and YFSETQ. CDR3 size: 16 residues. Trimming cost V 0 bases and J 2 bases, with 11 bases left between them. CDR3 coding DNA: TGCGCCAGCAGCTTGGCCGGGGCTGCAAACACCGGGGAGCTGTTTTTT. Translated, it gives CASSLAGAANTGELFF.

In its sample, this clone was seen once. The J gene is TRBJ1-1, the V gene TRBV2, with 9 bases that match TRBD1. CDR3 size: 15 residues. Unmatched junction bases numbered 5, after V lost 2 bases and J lost 4 bases. Germline V gives CDR1 SNHLY, CDR2 FYNNEI. The CDR3 reads CASSERDRVITEAFF. The CDR3 DNA follows: TGTGCCAGCAGTGAACGGGACAGGGTCATCACTGAAGCTTTCTTT.

The gene calls are TRBV7-8 and TRBJ2-5, with 7 bases lining up with TRBD1. V lost 5 bases and J lost 5; bases outside the gene matches: 5. Germline CDR1 reads SGHVS; CDR2 reads FQNEAQ. CDR3 size: 13 residues. CDR3 sequence reads: CASSPGQWETQYF. The CDR3 DNA reads as TGTGCCAGCAGCCCGGGACAGTGGGAGACCCAGTACTTC. The full variable domain, rest sourced from reference TRBV7-8 and TRBJ2-5, is GAGVSQSPRYKVAKRGQDVALRCDPISGHVSLFWYQQALGQGPEFLTYFQNEAQLDKSGLPSDRFFAERPEGSVSTLKIQRTQQEDSAVYLCASSPGQWETQYFGPGTRLLVL.

The chain carries TRBV2 and TRBJ1-2; TRBD1 agrees at 7 bases. This CDR3 has 14 residues. Per the germline V gene, CDR1 is SNHLY and CDR2 is FYNNEI. After removal of 4 bases from V and 5 bases from J, the junction contained 7 bases not matched to a gene. The CDR3 protein is CASSVQGIGYGYTF. The CDR3 nucleotides are TGTGCCAGCAGTGTACAGGGGATTGGGTATGGCTACACCTTC.

This chain joins TRBV5-1 and TRBJ2-5; D ambiguous. The CDR3 runs to 14 residues. Trimming removed 0 bases from V and 4 bases from J, with 10 bases in between. In germline, CDR1 is SGHRS, CDR2 YFSETQ. The DNA for the CDR3 is TGCGCCAGCAGCTTGGAGGTGAATAGAGAGACCCAGTACTTC. Amino acid sequence: CASSLEVNRETQYF.